This record looks at one T cell receptor (beta chain) sequence and its context. The sample originates from a study of OX40 agonist ivuxolimab in advanced cancers. About the study: One patient with hepatocellular carcinoma and two with cutaneous melanoma, three in all, had partial responses.

With autoimmune disease history or systemic immunosuppression, patients were excluded. The data were produced by immunoSEQ multiplex PCR, yet TCRdb's version contains in-frame clones alone and is incomplete. This sample has about 81,000 clones, with 88% found just once. Germline-derived CDR1 and CDR2 are MNHEY and SVGAGI. This CDR3 is 15 amino acids long. V dropped 4 bases and J dropped 3; count of bases not matched to a gene: 7. Sequencing was performed on CD4+ or CD8+ T cells sorted from blood, taken in a trial of the OX40 agonist ivuxolimab. The source of this sequence is an adult with an advanced solid tumor such as melanoma, head and neck, liver or kidney cancer. The genes are TRBV6-5 and TRBJ1-1, with 8 bases matching TRBD1. The CDR3: CASSLDRAGYTEAFF. In DNA form, the CDR3 reads TGTGCCAGCAGTTTGGACAGGGCGGGGTACACTGAAGCTTTCTTT.